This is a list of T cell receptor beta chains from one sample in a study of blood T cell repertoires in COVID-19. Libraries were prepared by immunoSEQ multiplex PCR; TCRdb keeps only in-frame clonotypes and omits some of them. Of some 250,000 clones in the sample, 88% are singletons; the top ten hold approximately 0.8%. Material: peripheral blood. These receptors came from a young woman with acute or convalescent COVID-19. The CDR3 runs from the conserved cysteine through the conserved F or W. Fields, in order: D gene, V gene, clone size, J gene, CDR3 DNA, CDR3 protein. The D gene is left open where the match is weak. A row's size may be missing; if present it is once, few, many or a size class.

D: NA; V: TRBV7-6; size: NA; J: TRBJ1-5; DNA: TGTGCCAGCAGCCCTGGACAGTTCAATCAGCCCCAGCATTTT; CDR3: CASSPGQFNQPQHF
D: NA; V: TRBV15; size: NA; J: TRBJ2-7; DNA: TGTGCCACCAGCAACGGAGGACGGCACTACGAGCAGTACTTC; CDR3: CATSNGGRHYEQYF
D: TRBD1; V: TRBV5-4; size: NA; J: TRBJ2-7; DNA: TGTGCCAGCAGCTTGGTGGACAGGGTCGAGCAGTACTTC; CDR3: CASSLVDRVEQYF
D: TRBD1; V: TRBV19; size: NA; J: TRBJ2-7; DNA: TGTGCCACCATGACGACAGGGGAGAACTACGAGCAGTACTTC; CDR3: CATMTTGENYEQYF
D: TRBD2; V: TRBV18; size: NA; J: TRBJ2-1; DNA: TGTGCCAGCTCACCACCTAGCGGGAGTAATGAGCAGTTCTTC; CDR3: CASSPPSGSNEQFF
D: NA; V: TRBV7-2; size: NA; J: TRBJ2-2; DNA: TGTGCCAGCAGCTTAAATACAGGGCGCCGAGCTGCCGGGGAGCTGTTTTTT; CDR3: CASSLNTGRRAAGELFF
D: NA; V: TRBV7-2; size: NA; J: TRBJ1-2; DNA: TGTGCCAGCAGCTTAGAGTACAGGCCGTTCTATGGCTACACCTTC; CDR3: CASSLEYRPFYGYTF
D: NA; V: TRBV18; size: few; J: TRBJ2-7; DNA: TGTGCCAGCTCACACGGACTTTCCTACGAGCAGTACTTC; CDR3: CASSHGLSYEQYF
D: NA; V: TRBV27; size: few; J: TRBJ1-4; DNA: TGTGCCAGCAGTTTAGGGGGCGCTCTACATGAAAAACTGTTTTTT; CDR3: CASSLGGALHEKLFF
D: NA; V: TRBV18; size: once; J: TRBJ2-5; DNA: TGTGCCAGCTCACCTGTGGCCATCCAAGAGACCCAGTACTTC; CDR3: CASSPVAIQETQYF
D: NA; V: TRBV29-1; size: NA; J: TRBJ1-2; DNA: TGCAGCGTCTTTACACCCAACTATGGCTACACCTTC; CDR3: CSVFTPNYGYTF
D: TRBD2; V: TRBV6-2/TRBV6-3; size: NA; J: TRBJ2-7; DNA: TGTGCCAGCAGTTTAATAGGGCTAGCGGGCCTCCTACACGAGCAGTACTTC; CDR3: CASSLIGLAGLLHEQYF
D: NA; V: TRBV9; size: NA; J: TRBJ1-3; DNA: TGTGCCAGCAGCGAGCTCCCTGGAAACACCATATATTTT; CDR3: CASSELPGNTIYF
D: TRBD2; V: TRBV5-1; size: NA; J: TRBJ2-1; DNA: TGCGCCAGCAGGCCAGCGGGAGGCGGGGGTGAGCAGTTCTTC; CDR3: CASRPAGGGGEQFF
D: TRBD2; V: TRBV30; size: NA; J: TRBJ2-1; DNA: TGTGCCTGGAACCCAACGGGAGGAGGCTACAATGAGCAGTTCTTC; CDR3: CAWNPTGGGYNEQFF
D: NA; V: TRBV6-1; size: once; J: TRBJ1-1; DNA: TGTGCCAGCAGTGAATTGGGGAGGGCTTTCTTT; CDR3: CASSELGRAFF
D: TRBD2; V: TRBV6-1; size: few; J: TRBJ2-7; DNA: TGTGCCAGCAGTGAAGGCGGGAGAGGTTACGAGCAGTACTTC; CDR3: CASSEGGRGYEQYF
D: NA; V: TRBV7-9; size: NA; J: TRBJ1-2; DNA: TGTGCCAGCAGCTCAACGCGGACAGCCCCCGCCTATGGCTACACCTTC; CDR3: CASSSTRTAPAYGYTF
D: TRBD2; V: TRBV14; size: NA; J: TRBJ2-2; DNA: TGTGCCAGCAGCGGGACTAGCGGGACGGTCGTGAACACCGGGGAGCTGTTTTTT; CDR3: CASSGTSGTVVNTGELFF
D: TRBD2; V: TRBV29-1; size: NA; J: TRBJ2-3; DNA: TGCAGCGTGGCGAGCGGGAGGGACACAGATACGCAGTATTTT; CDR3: CSVASGRDTDTQYF
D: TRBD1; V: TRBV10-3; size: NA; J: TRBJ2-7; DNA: TGTGCCATCAGTCTTGGACAGGGGGCCTACGAGCAGTACTTC; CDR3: CAISLGQGAYEQYF
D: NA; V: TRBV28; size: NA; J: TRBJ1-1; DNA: TGTGCCAGCCGTAGGGGAATGAACACTGAAGCTTTCTTT; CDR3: CASRRGMNTEAFF
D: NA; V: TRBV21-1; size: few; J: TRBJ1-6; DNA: TGTGCCAGCAGCCCAGGGCACCGGGACAGGCTCCTCTATAATTCACCCCTCCACTTT; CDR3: CASSPGHRDRLLYNSPLHF
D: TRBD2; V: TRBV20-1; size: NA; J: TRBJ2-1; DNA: TGCAGTGCTAGTGGCCTAGCGGGAGTAGGTACTGAGCAGTTCTTC; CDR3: CSASGLAGVGTEQFF
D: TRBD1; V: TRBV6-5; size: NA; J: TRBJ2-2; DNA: TGTGCCAATAGGGACAGGGATATCGGGGAGCTGTTTTTT; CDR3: CANRDRDIGELFF
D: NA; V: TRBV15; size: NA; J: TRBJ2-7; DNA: TGTGCCACCAGCGGGGACCGGACAGAAATCTACGAGCAGTACTTC; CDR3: CATSGDRTEIYEQYF
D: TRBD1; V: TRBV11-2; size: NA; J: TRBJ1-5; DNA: TGTGCCAGCAGCGCGGGGGACAGGGGCGTTCAGCCCCAGCATTTT; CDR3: CASSAGDRGVQPQHF
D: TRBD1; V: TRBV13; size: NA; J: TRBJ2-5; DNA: TGTGCCAGCAGCTCCCGACCCCGGGACAGGGATGGGACCCAGTACTTC; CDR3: CASSSRPRDRDGTQYF
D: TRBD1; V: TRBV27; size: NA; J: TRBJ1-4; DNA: TGTGCCAGCAAAGGACAGGGAAATGAAAAACTGTTTTTT; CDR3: CASKGQGNEKLFF
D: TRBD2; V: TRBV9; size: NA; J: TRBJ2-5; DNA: TGTGCCAGCAGCGTAGAGGGACTAGCGACACAAGAGACCCAGTACTTC; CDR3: CASSVEGLATQETQYF